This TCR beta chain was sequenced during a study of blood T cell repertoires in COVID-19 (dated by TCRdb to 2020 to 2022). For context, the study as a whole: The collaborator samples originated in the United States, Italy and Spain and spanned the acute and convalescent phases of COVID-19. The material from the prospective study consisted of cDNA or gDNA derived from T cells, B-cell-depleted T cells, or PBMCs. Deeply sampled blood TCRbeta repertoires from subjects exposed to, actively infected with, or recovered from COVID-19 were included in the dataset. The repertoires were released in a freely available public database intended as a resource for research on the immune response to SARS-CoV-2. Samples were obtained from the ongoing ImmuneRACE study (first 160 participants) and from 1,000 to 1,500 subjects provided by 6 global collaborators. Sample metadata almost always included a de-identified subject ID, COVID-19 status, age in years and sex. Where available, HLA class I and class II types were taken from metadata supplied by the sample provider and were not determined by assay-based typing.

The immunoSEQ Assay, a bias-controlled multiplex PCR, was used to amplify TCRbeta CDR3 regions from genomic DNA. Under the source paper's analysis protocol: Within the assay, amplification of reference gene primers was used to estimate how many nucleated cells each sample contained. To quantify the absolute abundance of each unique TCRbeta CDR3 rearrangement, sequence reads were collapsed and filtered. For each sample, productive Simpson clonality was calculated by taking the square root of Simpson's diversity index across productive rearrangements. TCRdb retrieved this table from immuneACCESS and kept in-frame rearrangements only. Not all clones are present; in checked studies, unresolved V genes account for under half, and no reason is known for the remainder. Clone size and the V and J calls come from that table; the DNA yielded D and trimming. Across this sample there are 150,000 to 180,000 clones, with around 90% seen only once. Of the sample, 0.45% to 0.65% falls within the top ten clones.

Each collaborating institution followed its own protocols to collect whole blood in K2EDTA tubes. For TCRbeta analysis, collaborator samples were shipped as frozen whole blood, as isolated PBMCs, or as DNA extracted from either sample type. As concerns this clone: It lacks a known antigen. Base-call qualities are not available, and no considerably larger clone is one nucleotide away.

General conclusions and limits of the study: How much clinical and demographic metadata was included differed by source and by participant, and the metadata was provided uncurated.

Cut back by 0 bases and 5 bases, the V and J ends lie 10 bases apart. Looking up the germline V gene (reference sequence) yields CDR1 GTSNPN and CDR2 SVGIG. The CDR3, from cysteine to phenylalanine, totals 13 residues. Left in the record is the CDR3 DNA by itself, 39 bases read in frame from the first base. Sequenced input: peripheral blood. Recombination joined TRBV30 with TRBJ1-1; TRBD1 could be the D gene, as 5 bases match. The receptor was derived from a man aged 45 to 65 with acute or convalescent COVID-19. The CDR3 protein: CAWSVSGGTEAFF. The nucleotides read TGTGCCTGGAGTGTATCCGGGGGTACTGAAGCTTTCTTT.